Listed below are T cell receptor beta chains from one sample, sequenced in a study of Graves' ophthalmopathy and Graves' hyperthyroidism. From the multiplex PCR reads, TCRdb called clonotypes with MiXCR, one entry per CDR3 protein. Of some 160,000 distinct CDR3 sequences in the sample, under 45% were seen once. The specimen sequenced was peripheral blood. Source of these receptors: a man aged 30 to 45 with Graves' ophthalmopathy. CDR3s include the opening cysteine and the closing phenylalanine or tryptophan. A D gene is named only where the DNA matches it firmly. The size of a clone is reported for some rows only, either as once, few or many, or as a class for expanded clones.

size: many; V: TRBV28; D: .; J: TRBJ1-2; DNA: TGTGCCAGCAGCTCCCGCCCAGGGGGCTACACCTTC; CDR3: CASSSRPGGYTF
size: many; V: TRBV12-3/TRBV12-4; D: .; J: TRBJ2-5; DNA: TGTGCCAGCAGTTTACGACGGTCTCAAGAGACCCAGTACTTC; CDR3: CASSLRRSQETQYF
size: many; V: TRBV2; D: .; J: TRBJ2-5; DNA: TGTGCCAGCAGTCTGACACAGGGGACTGGATCGACCCAGTACTTC; CDR3: CASSLTQGTGSTQYF
size: .; V: TRBV27; D: .; J: TRBJ2-2; DNA: TGTGCCAGCAGTTTATCTCGACCCGGGGAGCTGTTTTTT; CDR3: CASSLSRPGELFF
size: many; V: TRBV6-1; D: .; J: TRBJ1-2; DNA: TGTGCCTGCAGTGAAAGTGACGGAAATTCTGGTGGCTACACCTTC; CDR3: CACSESDGNSGGYTF
size: many; V: TRBV20-1; D: .; J: TRBJ1-5; DNA: TGCAGTGCTAGAGAGTGGGGCACATCTCAGCCCCAGCATTTT; CDR3: CSAREWGTSQPQHF
size: many; V: TRBV6-2/TRBV6-3; D: TRBD1; J: TRBJ1-2; DNA: TGTGCCAGCAGTAACTACAGGGGAATTGGCTACACCTTC; CDR3: CASSNYRGIGYTF
size: .; V: TRBV27; D: .; J: TRBJ1-2; DNA: TGTGCCAGCAGTTTATCCGGGACGAACTATGGCTACACCTTC; CDR3: CASSLSGTNYGYTF
size: .; V: TRBV27; D: TRBD2; J: TRBJ2-5; DNA: TGTGCCAGCAGGGGGGGGGCTAGCGGGACCCAGACCCAGTACTTC; CDR3: CASRGGASGTQTQYF
size: many; V: TRBV25-1; D: TRBD1; J: TRBJ1-2; DNA: TGTGCCAGCAGCGTCGGGACAGGGCTGTTTGGCTACACCTTC; CDR3: CASSVGTGLFGYTF
size: many; V: TRBV6-2/TRBV6-3; D: .; J: TRBJ2-2; DNA: TGTGCCAGCAGTTACTTTGGTTTAACCGGGGAGCTGTTTTTT; CDR3: CASSYFGLTGELFF
size: .; V: TRBV28; D: .; J: TRBJ1-1; DNA: TGTGCCAGCAGGACAGCCTTCCACACTGAAGCTTTCTTT; CDR3: CASRTAFHTEAFF
size: many; V: TRBV6-1; D: .; J: TRBJ2-5; DNA: TGTGCCAGTCGCCCGTTCCAAGAGACCCAGTACTTC; CDR3: CASRPFQETQYF
size: .; V: TRBV15; D: TRBD1; J: TRBJ2-7; DNA: TGTGCCACCAGCAGAGGGGACAGGGAATTCGACGAGCAGTACTTC; CDR3: CATSRGDREFDEQYF
size: .; V: TRBV6-1; D: .; J: TRBJ1-1; DNA: TGTGCCAGCAGTGAAGCGGAGGAGAACACTGAAGCTTTCTTT; CDR3: CASSEAEENTEAFF
size: .; V: TRBV6-1; D: .; J: TRBJ2-5; DNA: TGTGCCAGCATGGGACAGCTGGGAGGAGAGACCCAGTACTTC; CDR3: CASMGQLGGETQYF